Following are 26 T cell receptor beta chains from one sample sequenced in a study of blood T cells in healthy people across ages. For the second PCR, which ran for roughly 6 to 11 cycles, a sample-barcoded 5' primer and a J-beta primer mix were used. TCRdb analysed the 5' RACE reads with MiXCR anew, one entry per CDR3 protein. This sample has about 770,000 distinct CDR3 sequences; around 43% occur once, and the top ten carry roughly a fifth. The sequencing sample was made of blood. The receptor source for this set is a man between 60 and 70 years old in good health.

A remark on this clonotype: A read error may be the cause here, since a much bigger clone is one base away. The chain uses TRBV20-1 and TRBJ2-4, with 7 bases aligning to TRBD1. Germline-derived CDR1 and CDR2 are DFQATT and SNEGSKA (reference sequence). CDR3 size: 10 residues. The CDR3 bases are TGCAGGGCTAGACAGGGACGGCAGTACTTC. Protein: CRARQGRQYF.

The rearrangement uses TRBV30 and TRBJ2-7; D is perhaps TRBD2 (6 bases). V lost 4 bases and J 2 bases, leaving 15 bases between the germline ends. The CDR3 extends over 14 amino acids. Germline-derived CDR1 and CDR2 are GTSNPN and SVGIG (reference sequence). Here the CDR3 DNA reads TGTGCCTGGAACGGAGTGGGAGGAGCCTACGAGCAGTACTTC. Its translation: CAWNGVGGAYEQYF.

The table lists this clonotype with a few counts. The chain links TRBV12-3 or TRBV12-4 to TRBJ1-1; D call uncertain. CDR3 length: 12 residues. Trimming cost V 7 bases and J 3 bases, with 9 bases left between them. The CDR3 here is CASTPGDTEAFF. The CDR3 nucleotides are TGTGCCAGCACCCCCGGGGACACTGAAGCTTTCTTT.

The DNA of the CDR3 is TGTGCCAGCGCAGGGAGGCTCGGGACCCAGTACTTC. Protein: CASAGRLGTQYF. This chain connects TRBV28 to TRBJ2-5, with D tentatively TRBD2 (6 bases). The CDR3 is 12 residues long. V lost 8 bases and J 7 bases, leaving 14 bases between the germline ends. Germline V gene sequence: CDR1 MDHEN, CDR2 SYDVKM. Using reference TRBV28 and TRBJ2-5 for the parts outside the CDR3, the full variable domain is DVKVTQSSRYLVKRTGEKVFLECVQDMDHENMFWYRQDPGLGLRLIYFSYDVKMKEKGDIPEGYSVSREKKERFSLILESASTNQTSMYLCASAGRLGTQYFGPGTRLLVL.

There are a few counts of this clonotype. The V call is TRBV4-3, the J call TRBJ2-1, with D perhaps TRBD1 or TRBD2 (5 bases each). The CDR3 totals 16 residues. The germline CDR1 and CDR2 sequences are LGHNA and YSLEER. The V gene lost 0 bases and the J gene lost 6 bases, with 15 bases spanning the gap. The CDR3 DNA sequence: TGCGCCAGCAGCCAAGACTCTGTGGGACGTGGCAATGAGCAGTTCTTC. As protein: CASSQDSVGRGNEQFF.

A few counts support this clonotype. The CDR3 protein is CASGLGQGFGKIEQFF. CDR3 DNA sequence: TGTGCTAGTGGTTTGGGACAGGGATTTGGAAAGATTGAGCAGTTCTTC. The genes are TRBV12-5 and TRBJ2-1; TRBD1 agrees at 7 bases. Germline CDR1 LGHNT, CDR2 FRNRAP. CDR3 length: 16 residues. V shed 1 base, J shed 9 bases, and the junction held 12 bases outside the gene matches.

A word on this clonotype: This may stem from a read error, because a much larger clone lies one nucleotide away. The V call is TRBV14, the J call TRBJ2-1; no clear D gene. V lost 2 bases and J 10 bases, leaving 15 bases between the germline ends. The CDR3 is 14 amino acids. Germline assignment: CDR1 SGHDN and CDR2 FVKESK. The CDR3 is CASSQPILPYEQFF. CDR3 nucleotides: TGTGCCAGCAGCCAACCCATCCTACCCTACGAGCAGTTCTTC.

The chain uses TRBV7-2 and TRBJ2-3; D is perhaps TRBD2 (6 bases). Germline V CDR1 and CDR2: SGHTA, FQGNSA. Trimming stripped 7 bases from V and 5 bases from J, with 22 bases between. This CDR3 has 16 amino acids. CDR3 nucleotides: TGTGCCAGCATCGCCCGGACTACCCTCGAGGGAGATACGCAGTATTTT. This codes for CASIARTTLEGDTQYF.

Notes on this clonotype: One end of the junction is discordant with germline, which a read error may explain. CDR3 in amino acids: CASSPQQGGFEELFF. The CDR3 region has the DNA TGTGCCAGCAGTCCTCAACAGGGAGGCTTTGAAGAACTGTTTTTT. The rearrangement uses TRBV12-3 or TRBV12-4 and TRBJ1-4, with TRBD1 as a possible D gene (6 bases). This CDR3 contains 15 residues.

J is TRBJ1-2 and V is TRBV3-1; 7 nucleotides align to TRBD1. V lost 4 bases and J lost 6; bases outside the gene matches: 8. Germline lookup yields CDR1 LGHDT and CDR2 YNNKEL (reference sequence). The CDR3 totals 14 residues. The CDR3 loop is CASSPHRRGNGYTF. The CDR3 DNA reads as TGTGCCAGCAGCCCCCACCGCAGGGGGAATGGCTACACCTTC.

The chain has TRBV7-2 and TRBJ2-7, with 10 nucleotides matching TRBD1. Germline V lookup: CDR1 SGHTA, CDR2 FQGNSA. This CDR3 spans 15 amino acids. V shed 5 bases, J shed 6 bases, and the junction held 10 bases outside the gene matches. CDR3 residues: CASSPMGTGVSEQYF. The CDR3 DNA reads as TGTGCCAGCAGCCCTATGGGGACAGGGGTTAGCGAGCAGTACTTC.

This clonotype was recorded many times. The chain couples TRBV4-3 to TRBJ2-7; TRBD1 is a possible D gene (6 bases). V lost 0 bases, J lost 9 bases, and 24 bases lay in between. Germline CDR1 and CDR2: LGHNA and YSLEER. The CDR3 spans 17 residues. CDR3 sequence (DNA): TGCGCCAGCAGCCAAGACGGAGTAACAGGGAGTAACACTCGGCAGTACTTC. It yields the protein CASSQDGVTGSNTRQYF.

The chain joins TRBV5-5 to TRBJ2-2, with 12 nucleotides matching TRBD2. Germline-derived CDR1 and CDR2 are SGHKS and YYEKEE (reference sequence). This CDR3 region has 17 residues. J was trimmed by 8 bases and V by 4 bases; bases with no gene match: 12. The CDR3 sequence: CASSLLTSGGIAGELFF. CDR3 coding DNA: TGTGCCAGCAGCCTGCTGACTAGCGGGGGTATTGCAGGGGAGCTGTTTTTT. Based on the CDR3 plus reference TRBV5-5 and TRBJ2-2, the full variable domain is DAGVTQSPTHLIKTRGQQVTLRCSPISGHKSVSWYQQVLGQGPQFIFQYYEKEERGRGNFPDRFSARQFPNYSSELNVNALLLGDSALYLCASSLLTSGGIAGELFFGEGSRLTVL.

V gene TRBV18 combines with J gene TRBJ2-7; D ambiguous. Trimming left V 1 base short and J 2 bases short, with 6 bases between. Germline assignment: CDR1 KGHSH and CDR2 LQKENI. The CDR3 totals 13 residues. The CDR3 protein is CASSPRKAYEQYF. The CDR3, as DNA: TGTGCCAGCTCACCACGAAAGGCCTACGAGCAGTACTTC.

The table lists this clonotype with a few counts. This sequence joins TRBV13 and TRBJ1-4; D uncertain. V was cut by 1 base and J by 8 bases, with 5 bases left in between. Germline lookup yields CDR1 PRHDT and CDR2 FYEKMQ (reference sequence). The CDR3 spans 12 residues. The CDR3: CASSLAREKLFF. Written as DNA, the CDR3 is TGTGCCAGCAGCTTAGCCCGAGAAAAACTGTTTTTT.

This chain connects TRBV2 to TRBJ2-7, with TRBD1 matching 7 bases. The CDR3 contains 13 residues. Per the germline V gene, CDR1 is SNHLY and CDR2 is FYNNEI. The J segment lost 4 bases and the V segment lost 4 bases, leaving 4 bases of the junction unmatched. The DNA for the CDR3 is TGTGCCAGCAGTGGGTACAGGGGTTACGAGCAGTACTTC. Translation: CASSGYRGYEQYF.

A few counts support this clonotype. The chain couples TRBV10-3 to TRBJ1-2, with 7 bases matching TRBD1. The CDR3 runs 14 residues. Germline CDR1 and CDR2: ENHRY and SYGVKD. Unmatched junction bases numbered 9, after V lost 9 bases and J lost 2 bases. CDR3 protein: CAIRTGEVNYGYTF. For the CDR3, the DNA is TGTGCCATTAGAACAGGGGAAGTGAACTATGGCTACACCTTC.

This sequence joins TRBV20-1 and TRBJ1-2, with D maybe TRBD1 (6 bases). Germline-derived CDR1 and CDR2 are DFQATT and SNEGSKA (reference sequence). The CDR3 runs to 16 residues. V was trimmed by 2 bases and J by 0 bases, leaving 16 bases between them. The CDR3 here is CSARRVETGSNYGYTF. The DNA for the CDR3 is TGCAGTGCTAGAAGGGTCGAGACAGGATCTAACTATGGCTACACCTTC.

The chain carries TRBV6-5 and TRBJ2-3; 12 nucleotides agree with TRBD2. Germline trimming cut 7 bases from V and 8 bases from J; bases unmatched to any gene: 7. The germline CDR1 and CDR2 sequences are MNHEY and SVGAGI. CDR3 length: 14 residues. For the CDR3, the DNA is TGTGCCAGCACTATGACTAGCGGGGGCGGTACGCAGTATTTT. Translation gives CASTMTSGGGTQYF.

This clonotype was counted a single time. The chain couples TRBV12-3 or TRBV12-4 to TRBJ2-2; 8 bases fit TRBD1. CDR3 length: 15 residues. The V gene end was trimmed by 6 bases and the J gene end by 6 bases; junction bases not matched to a gene: 9. DNA for the CDR3: TGTGCCAGCAGCGTGGGACAGGAGGTTCCCGGGGAGCTGTTTTTT. This gives the protein CASSVGQEVPGELFF.

Ten or more counts support this clonotype. This chain uses TRBV7-2 with TRBJ2-5; unclear D gene. CDR1 SGHTA and CDR2 FQGNSA come from the germline V gene. The length of the CDR3 is 13 residues. Trimming pared 2 bases from V and 2 bases from J, leaving 6 bases between. The CDR3 reads CASSLTLQETQYF. DNA of the CDR3: TGTGCCAGCAGCTTAACACTGCAAGAGACCCAGTACTTC.

J is TRBJ2-7 and V is TRBV5-1, with D perhaps TRBD1 (6 bases). CDR3 length: 15 amino acids. V shed 4 bases and J shed 0 bases, with 14 bases lying between them. Germline V gene sequence: CDR1 SGHRS, CDR2 YFSETQ. Here the CDR3 DNA reads TGCGCCAGCAGCGAGGGACACCGGAGCTCCTACGAGCAGTACTTC. It is translated as CASSEGHRSSYEQYF.

The V call is TRBV20-1, the J call TRBJ1-5, with D possibly being TRBD1 (6 bases). V was clipped by 5 bases and J by 7 bases, with 12 bases between them. The CDR3 length is 12 residues. The germline CDR1 and CDR2 sequences are DFQATT and SNEGSKA (reference sequence). CDR3 sequence reads: CSAARGHQPQHF. Written as DNA, the CDR3 is TGCAGTGCTGCCAGGGGTCACCAGCCCCAGCATTTT.

The CDR3 bases are TGTGCCAGCAGCTTAGTTAGCGGGGGGGTAAATAATGAGCAGTACTTC. The encoded protein is CASSLVSGGVNNEQYF. The chain is built from TRBV7-3 and TRBJ2-7, with TRBD2 matching 11 bases. The CDR3 is made up of 16 amino acids. Germline trimming cut 2 bases from V and 7 bases from J; bases unmatched to any gene: 10. Germline V gives CDR1 SGHTA, CDR2 FQGTGA. Using reference TRBV7-3 and TRBJ2-7 for the parts outside the CDR3, the full variable domain is GAGVSQTPSNKVTEKGKYVELRCDPISGHTALYWYRQSLGQGPEFLIYFQGTGAADDSGLPNDRFFAVRPEGSVSTLKIQRTERGDSAVYLCASSLVSGGVNNEQYFGPGTRLTVT.

The rearrangement uses TRBV16 and TRBJ1-6; D gene unclear. Trimming stripped 4 bases from V and 8 bases from J, with 21 bases between. Germline values: CDR1 KGHSY, CDR2 FQNENV. This CDR3 comprises 17 residues. CDR3 region: CASSPNLGRARDSPLHF. In nucleotides, the CDR3 is TGTGCCAGCAGCCCAAACCTTGGAAGGGCTAGAGATTCACCCCTCCACTTT.

This clonotype was seen a few times. V is TRBV4-3 and J is TRBJ2-1; D may be TRBD2 (6 bases). Trimming stripped 0 bases from V and 4 bases from J, with 19 bases between. The CDR3 is 18 residues long. Germline V CDR1 and CDR2: LGHNA, YSLEER. Written as DNA, the CDR3 is TGCGCCAGCAGCCAAGATATGAGGGTGGAGGGGAGATACAATGAGCAGTTCTTC. Translating gives CASSQDMRVEGRYNEQFF.